The present entry profiles one TCR beta chain with its context. What antigen it recognizes has not been identified. No much larger clone is present one base from it, and per-base qualities are unavailable. The method behind the library was the immunoSEQ multiplex PCR assay. A mixture of 60 forward primers for TCR Vbeta segments and 13 reverse primers for TCR Jbeta segments was used in the multiplex PCR. The CDR3 region of rearranged TCR beta genes was amplified from genomic DNA with a multiplex PCR assay. On the Illumina HiSeq System, the amplified TCR beta libraries were sequenced as 87-base-pair reads. Processing in the source paper ran as follows. A later analysis tallied roughly 78 million unique TCR beta chains across the 666 repertoires, and about 10 million of those chains were shared by two or more donors. To remove PCR and sequencing errors, raw reads were error-corrected and collapsed into unique sequences using a nearest-neighbor algorithm that merged closely related sequences. V, D and J gene segments were assigned by aligning CDR3 sequences to IMGT reference sequences. For a sequence to be retained, a match of at least six nucleotides to both a V gene segment and a J gene segment was required. Rearrangements were classified as productive when the CDR3 lacked stop codons and remained in frame with V and J, and all other rearrangements were classified as non-productive. Following IMGT convention, CDR3 was defined as the stretch from the second conserved V-encoded cysteine up to the conserved J-encoded phenylalanine. Sequences without an unambiguous match to a single V gene segment were excluded from the earlier analysis of about 640 of the donors. An earlier analysis of some 610 of the donors called V segments functional above 56.7% productive rearrangements and segregating when the between-donor standard deviation exceeded 5%. A statistical classification framework was built for diagnosing cytomegalovirus status from the catalog of TCR beta chain sequences. A later analysis assigned V and J genes by comparing TCR nucleotide sequences with IMGT/GENE-DB human TR gene sequences. In a later analysis, CDR3 sequences and most-parsimonious VDJ recombination scenarios were assigned using the TCRdist pipeline. In a later analysis, each TCR beta chain was defined by its CDR3 amino acid sequence together with its V-gene family, and reads without a unique V-gene family were excluded. In a later analysis, around 650 highly shared, low-generation-probability nucleotide sequences were removed to address suspected cross-contamination and a sequencing artifact. In a later analysis, a clonal expansion index for each public chain was calculated from normalized within-repertoire ranks of inferred template counts. A later analysis computed generation probabilities with a VDJ recombination model fitted to out-of-frame rearrangements, and checked the results against IGoR. Hypergeometric tests were used in a later analysis to score TCR-TCR, TCR-HLA and TCR-CMV co-occurrence, with a repertoire-size bias correction applied to the TCR pairs. To estimate false discovery rates, a later analysis permuted the HLA or CMV assignments 20 times. In a later analysis, co-occurring TCRs were grouped using DBSCAN, and TCRdist sequence similarity was added for clustering within HLA-allele-positive subsets. Repertoires with fewer than 30,000 or more than 120,000 public chains, plus five repertoires with anomalous nucleotide sharing, were excluded from co-occurrence clustering. TCRdb mirrors the immuneACCESS table, restricted to in-frame sequences. Some clones are absent from its copies; in checked studies, under half trace to an unresolved V gene, and the reason for the others is unknown. The D gene and trimming were derived from the DNA, and the V and J assignments and clone size from that table. This sample lists about 200,000 clones; approximately 78% were detected once. The biggest ten clones account for approximately 6.5% of the sample.

Trimming removed 4 bases from V and 7 bases from J; the gene matches leave 7 bases unexplained. The germline V gene provides CDR1 MNHNS and CDR2 SASEGT. Inclusive of the bounding cysteine and phenylalanine, the CDR3 is 16 residues long. The sequence is cut down to CDR3 DNA, 48 bases in frame from base 1. This sample was included in a study of cytomegalovirus exposure and HLA in healthy donors (dated by TCRdb to about 2017). A note on the overall study: An earlier analysis of several hundred of the donors reported more than 250 Gb of sequence data and 117 million unique TCR beta sequences from 150 million to 200 million T cells. An early release that covered roughly 600 HLA-typed donors contained approximately 300 gigabases of sequencing data and 85 million to 100 million unique TCR sequences. Of the approximately 400 genotyped donors, approximately 83% fell in the genetic ancestry cluster associated with self-reported Caucasian donors. The aim of the study was to test whether cataloging public T cell receptors could identify signatures of past pathogen exposure. The study profiled the T cell repertoires of 550 to 700 subjects by immunosequencing and related them to cytomegalovirus serostatus. A separate validation cohort of some 130 different subjects was used in addition to the roughly 700-subject first cohort. To predict cytomegalovirus infection status, the study brought together high-throughput TCR immunosequencing, statistical association of individual TCRs with disease status, and machine learning. A later analysis re-examined previously published TCR beta repertoires from 610 or so donors and added high-resolution HLA genotyping to investigate patterns of TCR occurrence. In the later analysis, no new phenotypic data were used to find candidate immune exposures; instead, reliance was placed on TCR beta sequences and their occurrence across donors. An earlier analysis of approximately 640 of the donors applied high-throughput TCR beta sequencing to assess whether each TCR beta V gene segment acted as functional or pseudogenic. Donor age, sex, ethnicity and CMV serostatus were compiled alongside the repertoire data. A later genetic analysis used genome-wide SNP genotypes for about 55% of the 666 donors, treating that subset as a discovery cohort. All discovery cohort repertoires had been generated using a single sequencing platform. HLA typing included class I and class II loci at four-digit resolution. Typing coverage differed by locus: A, B, C, DRB1 and DQB1 were typed in about 629-630 donors, DQA1 in about 510, DPA1 in over 600, and DPB1 in 400 to 480. Roughly five DR-DQ haplotypes were treated as single units for association and clustering because of strong linkage in the cohort. Among several hundred genotyped donors of the cohort, an average of roughly 230,000 unique TCR beta nucleotide sequences was sequenced per donor, of which about 19% were non-productive.

The cohort comprised around 690 healthy bone marrow donors. All cohort members were sampled while nominally healthy, although unrecorded immune exposures were likely present. The donor tested CMV seropositive and was one of the 289 seropositive cohort members. A peripheral blood sample was provided by each donor, and peripheral blood mononuclear cells were used for TCR beta sequencing. The Qiagen DNeasy Blood Extraction Kit was used to extract genomic DNA from the blood cell samples. Study-wide findings and limitations: HLA typing was unavailable for some donors at each locus, so association tests used only the typed subset. In an earlier analysis of some 550 of the donors, most TCR beta V segments were observed in productive rearrangements about 87% or about 30% of the time, broadly matching IMGT annotations. Because the 87-base-pair reads could not distinguish some IMGT-functional V segments, including TRBV6-2 and TRBV6-3, those segments were excluded. In a later analysis, the rate of TCR association differed among HLA loci, with DRB1 alleles having the most associated TCRs and HLA-C alleles having the fewest. A further reported finding was that TCR beta sequences accurately predicted the HLA-A and HLA-B alleles for most subjects in the first cohort. The sequencing pipeline was judged likely to have produced a cluster of highly shared sequence variants as a technical artifact. V-gene and J-gene trimming of TCR beta chains was associated with a missense DCLRE1C variant in a later genetic analysis, and the association was replicated in an independent cohort. Most TCR sequences were seen in very few donors, while some public TCRs were found in many individuals. Correlated functional status among segregating V segments might be attributable to linkage disequilibrium, but an unknown experimental factor could not be ruled out. In a later analysis, several top co-occurrence clusters were reported to appear linked to parvovirus B19, influenza, CMV and Epstein-Barr virus. The classifier was reported to diagnose cytomegalovirus status with high specificity and sensitivity in both the original and validation cohorts. For the cohort, immune exposure information was limited to CMV serostatus. In the study, around 150 TCR beta chains were listed as associated with cytomegalovirus. In a later analysis, HLA-associated TCR beta chains showed more clonal expansion and lower generation probabilities than non-associated chains that were equally common. The cohort was sequenced for TCR beta chains only, and without alpha or paired-chain data the features that could be detected were limited. According to a later analysis, most CMV-associated TCR beta chains appeared to be HLA-restricted, and the HLA associations seemed to be driven largely by CMV exposure. The earlier analysis of around 600 of the donors excluded roughly 17 rarely observed V segments, including chromosome 9 orphons, because counts were too low. The presence/absence analyses assumed that sequencing depth was roughly uniform across donors, and that assumption may not be true. When HLA alleles, especially DR and DQ, strongly co-occurred, TCR associations were difficult to assign to individual alleles. A few of the identified cytomegalovirus-associated TCR beta chains were confirmed in vitro to be specific for cytomegalovirus antigens. At a false discovery rate of 0.05, a later analysis linked 16,951 TCR beta sequences to specific HLA alleles. The authors suggested that the approach could potentially be extended to other disease states and immunological phenotypes. Compared with the roughly 600-donor mean, donors in an Asian-associated ancestry cluster had fewer N-insertions in productive TCRs, according to a later genetic analysis.

The chain uses TRBV6-1 and TRBJ2-1; 13 central nucleotides agree with TRBD2. The TCR comes from a woman aged 45 to 65 in good health and CMV-seropositive. The sequencing sample was made of PBMCs. The DNA sequence is as follows: TGTGCCAGCAGTGGATCACTAGCGGGAGGGGTGAATGAGCAGTTCTTC. The encoded protein is CASSGSLAGGVNEQFF.